The clone carrying this T cell receptor (beta chain) has a count of ten or more. Its antigen is still unknown. The data stem from a study of T cells in Graves' hyperthyroidism and ophthalmopathy. On the study more broadly: It was at initial diagnosis, before any treatment, that peripheral blood was collected.

Study conclusions and caveats: Blood shared most expanded thyroid clonotypes above 0.001.

V lost 2 bases to trimming and J lost 7 bases; unmatched junction nucleotides: 6. Germline assignment: CDR1 SQVTM and CDR2 ANQGSEA. CDR3 size: 15 residues. Researchers amplified the TCR beta CDR3 regions from RNA transcripts. HTBI primers were the set used in a first-round RT-PCR of the TCR CDR3. A single record per CDR3 protein comes from TCRdb applying MiXCR to the multiplex PCR reads. Among hundreds of thousands of distinct CDR3 sequences listed, roughly 13% were seen once. Input material: blood. The TCR originated in a man aged 45-65 years with Graves' ophthalmopathy. J is TRBJ2-1 and V is TRBV29-1; 12 positions match TRBD2. The CDR3 DNA sequence: TGCAGCGTTGAATTACTAGCGGGAGGTGGAAATGAGCAGTTCTTC. Amino acids: CSVELLAGGGNEQFF.